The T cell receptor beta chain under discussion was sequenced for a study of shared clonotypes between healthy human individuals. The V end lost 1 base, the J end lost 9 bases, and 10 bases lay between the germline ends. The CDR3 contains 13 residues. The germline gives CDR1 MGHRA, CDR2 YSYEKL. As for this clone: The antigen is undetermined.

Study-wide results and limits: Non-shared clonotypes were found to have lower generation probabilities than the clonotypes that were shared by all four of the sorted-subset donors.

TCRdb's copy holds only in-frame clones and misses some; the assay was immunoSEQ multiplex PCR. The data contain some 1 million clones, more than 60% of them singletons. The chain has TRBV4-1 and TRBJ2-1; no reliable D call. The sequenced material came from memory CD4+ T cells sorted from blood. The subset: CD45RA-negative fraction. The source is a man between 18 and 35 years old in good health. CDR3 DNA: TGCGCCAGCAGCCAAGGTACGCGCGGTGAGCAGTTCTTC. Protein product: CASSQGTRGEQFF.